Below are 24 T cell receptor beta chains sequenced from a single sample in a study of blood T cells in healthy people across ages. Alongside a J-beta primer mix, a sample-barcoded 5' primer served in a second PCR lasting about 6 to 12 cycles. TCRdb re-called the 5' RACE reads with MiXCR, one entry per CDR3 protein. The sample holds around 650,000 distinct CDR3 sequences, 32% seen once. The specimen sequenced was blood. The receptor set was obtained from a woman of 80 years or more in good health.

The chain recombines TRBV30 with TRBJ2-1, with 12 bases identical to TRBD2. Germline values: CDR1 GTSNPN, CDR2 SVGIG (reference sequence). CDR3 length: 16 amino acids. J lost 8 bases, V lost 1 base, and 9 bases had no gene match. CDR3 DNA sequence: TGTGCCTGGAGTGACGAACTAGCGGGGGGCGGGTATGAGCAGTTCTTC. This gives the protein CAWSDELAGGGYEQFF.

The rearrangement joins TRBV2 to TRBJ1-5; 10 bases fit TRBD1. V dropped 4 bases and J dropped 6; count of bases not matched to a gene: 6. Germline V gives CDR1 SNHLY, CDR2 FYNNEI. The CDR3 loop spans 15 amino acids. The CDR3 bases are TGTGCCAGCAGTGCCCCGGGACAGGGGACTCAGCCCCAGCATTTT. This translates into CASSAPGQGTQPQHF.

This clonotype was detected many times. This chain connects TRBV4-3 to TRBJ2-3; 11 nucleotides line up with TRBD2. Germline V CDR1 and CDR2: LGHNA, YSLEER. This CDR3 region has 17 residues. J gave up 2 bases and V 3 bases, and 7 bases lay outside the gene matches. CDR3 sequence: CASSQEKTSGITDTQYF. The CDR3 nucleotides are TGCGCCAGCAGCCAGGAAAAGACTAGCGGGATCACAGATACGCAGTATTTT.

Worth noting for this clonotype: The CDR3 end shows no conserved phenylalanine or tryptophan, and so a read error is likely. The CDR3 protein is CASSLAGGLGEQFC. For the CDR3, the DNA is TGTGCCAGCAGCTTAGCCGGGGGCCTCGGTGAGCAGTTCTGC. The J gene is TRBJ2-1, the V gene TRBV7-2; D might be TRBD1 or TRBD2, each matching 6 bases. The length of the CDR3 is 14 residues. V lost 0 bases and J lost 9, with 12 bases in between. Germline CDR1 SGHTA, CDR2 FQGNSA.

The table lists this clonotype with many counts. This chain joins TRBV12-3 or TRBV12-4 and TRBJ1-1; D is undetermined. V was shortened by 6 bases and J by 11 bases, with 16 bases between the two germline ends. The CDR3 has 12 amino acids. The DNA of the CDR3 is TGTGCCAGCAGCTCGGTCTCCCGGACGGCTTTCTTT. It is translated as CASSSVSRTAFF.

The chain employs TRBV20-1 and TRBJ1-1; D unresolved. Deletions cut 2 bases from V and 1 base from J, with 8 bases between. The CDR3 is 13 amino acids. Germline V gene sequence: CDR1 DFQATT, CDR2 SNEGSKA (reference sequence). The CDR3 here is CSARRGSNTEAFF. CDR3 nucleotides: TGCAGTGCTAGACGGGGATCGAACACTGAAGCTTTCTTT.

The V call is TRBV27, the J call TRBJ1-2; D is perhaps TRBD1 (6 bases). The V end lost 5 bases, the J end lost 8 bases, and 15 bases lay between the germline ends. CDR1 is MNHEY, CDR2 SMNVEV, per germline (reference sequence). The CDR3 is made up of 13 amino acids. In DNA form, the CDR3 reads TGTGCCAGCAGTGGAACAGGGTATTGGGGCTACACCTTC. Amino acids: CASSGTGYWGYTF.

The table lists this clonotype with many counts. As DNA, the CDR3 is TGTGCCACCAGCAGAGAGGGGGGAGACTATGGCTACACCTTC. This sequence encodes CATSREGGDYGYTF. V gene TRBV15 combines with J gene TRBJ1-2, with a weak D call TRBD1 (5 bases). Germline V gene lookup returns CDR1 LNHNV and CDR2 YYDKDF (reference sequence). CDR3 length: 14 residues. The V and J ends lost 0 bases and 3 bases respectively, with 8 bases between them.

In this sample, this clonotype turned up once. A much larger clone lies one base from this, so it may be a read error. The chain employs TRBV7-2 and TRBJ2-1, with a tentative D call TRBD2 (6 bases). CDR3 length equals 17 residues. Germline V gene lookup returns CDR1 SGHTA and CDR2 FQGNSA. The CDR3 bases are TGTGCCAGCAGCTTAAGTAAAGGCGGGGCTGTATACAGTGAGCAGTTCTTC. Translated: CASSLSKGGAVYSEQFF.

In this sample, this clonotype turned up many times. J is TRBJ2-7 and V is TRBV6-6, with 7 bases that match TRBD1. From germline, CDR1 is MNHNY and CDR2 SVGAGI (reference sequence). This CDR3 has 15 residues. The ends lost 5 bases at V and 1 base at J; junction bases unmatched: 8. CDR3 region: CASSLPGDSSYEQYF. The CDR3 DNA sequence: TGTGCCAGCAGTCTACCAGGGGACAGTTCCTACGAGCAGTACTTC.

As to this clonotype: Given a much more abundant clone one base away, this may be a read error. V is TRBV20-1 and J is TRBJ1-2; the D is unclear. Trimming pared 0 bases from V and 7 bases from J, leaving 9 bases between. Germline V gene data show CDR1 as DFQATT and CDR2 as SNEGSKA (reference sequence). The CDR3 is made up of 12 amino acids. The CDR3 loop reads CSARETRRGYTF. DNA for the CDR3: TGCAGTGCTAGAGAGACGAGACGTGGCTACACCTTC.

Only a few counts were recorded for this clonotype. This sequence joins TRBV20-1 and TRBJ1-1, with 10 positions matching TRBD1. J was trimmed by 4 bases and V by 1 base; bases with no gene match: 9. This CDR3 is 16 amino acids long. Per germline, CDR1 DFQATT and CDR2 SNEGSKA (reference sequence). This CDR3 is CSARVPGQGYITEAFF. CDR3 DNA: TGCAGTGCTAGAGTACCGGGACAGGGGTATATCACTGAAGCTTTCTTT.

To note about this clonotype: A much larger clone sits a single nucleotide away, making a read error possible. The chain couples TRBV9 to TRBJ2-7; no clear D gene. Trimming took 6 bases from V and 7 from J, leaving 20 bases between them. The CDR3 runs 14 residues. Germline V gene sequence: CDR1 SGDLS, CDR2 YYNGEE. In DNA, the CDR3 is TGTGCCAGCAACCTGGGATACTCCTACAATGAGCAGTACTTC. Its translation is CASNLGYSYNEQYF.

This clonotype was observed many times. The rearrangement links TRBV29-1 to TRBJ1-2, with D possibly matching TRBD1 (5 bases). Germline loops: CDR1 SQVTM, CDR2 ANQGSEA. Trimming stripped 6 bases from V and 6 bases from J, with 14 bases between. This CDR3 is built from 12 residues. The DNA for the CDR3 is TGCAGCGTGAGACAAGGGGAAAATGGCTACACCTTC. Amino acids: CSVRQGENGYTF.

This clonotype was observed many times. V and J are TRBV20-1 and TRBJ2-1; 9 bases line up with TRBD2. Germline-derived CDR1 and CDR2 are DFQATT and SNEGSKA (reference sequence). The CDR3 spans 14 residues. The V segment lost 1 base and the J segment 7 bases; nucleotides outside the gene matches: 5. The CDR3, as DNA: TGCAGTGCTAGAGGCGGGGGGGCTGGGAATGAGCAGTTCTTC. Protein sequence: CSARGGGAGNEQFF.

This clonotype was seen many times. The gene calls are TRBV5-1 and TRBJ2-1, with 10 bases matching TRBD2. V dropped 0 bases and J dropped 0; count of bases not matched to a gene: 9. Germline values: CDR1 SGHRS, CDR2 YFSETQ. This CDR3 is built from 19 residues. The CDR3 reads CASSLALLAGTSSYNEQFF. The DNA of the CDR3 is TGCGCCAGCAGCTTGGCCTTACTAGCGGGGACCAGCTCCTACAATGAGCAGTTCTTC.

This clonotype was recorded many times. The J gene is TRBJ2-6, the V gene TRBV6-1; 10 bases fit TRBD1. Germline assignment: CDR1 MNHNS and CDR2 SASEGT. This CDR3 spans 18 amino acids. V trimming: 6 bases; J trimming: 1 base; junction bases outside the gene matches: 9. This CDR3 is CASSPTGTGVSGANVLTF. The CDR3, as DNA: TGTGCCAGCAGCCCTACCGGGACAGGGGTGTCTGGGGCCAACGTCCTGACTTTC.

CDR3 amino acids: CATKGHMNTEAFF. DNA of the CDR3: TGTGCCACCAAGGGACACATGAACACTGAAGCTTTCTTT. This chain uses TRBV12-3 or TRBV12-4 with TRBJ1-1, with D maybe TRBD1 (6 bases). The length of the CDR3 is 13 residues. With 10 bases removed from V and 0 bases from J, the gap between germline ends came to 12 bases.

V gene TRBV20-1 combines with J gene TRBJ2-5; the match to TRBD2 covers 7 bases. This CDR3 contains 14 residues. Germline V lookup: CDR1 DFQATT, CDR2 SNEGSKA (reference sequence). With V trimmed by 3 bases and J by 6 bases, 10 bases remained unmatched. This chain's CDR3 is CSASFGTNPQTQYF. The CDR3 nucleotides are TGCAGTGCTAGTTTTGGGACTAACCCGCAGACCCAGTACTTC.

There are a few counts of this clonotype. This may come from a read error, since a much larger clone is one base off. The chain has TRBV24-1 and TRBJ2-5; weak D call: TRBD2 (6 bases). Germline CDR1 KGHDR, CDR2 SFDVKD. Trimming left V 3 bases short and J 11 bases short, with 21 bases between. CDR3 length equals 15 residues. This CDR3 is CATSDGRRTTNEQYF. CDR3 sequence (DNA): TGTGCCACCAGTGATGGGAGGCGGACGACCAATGAGCAGTACTTC.

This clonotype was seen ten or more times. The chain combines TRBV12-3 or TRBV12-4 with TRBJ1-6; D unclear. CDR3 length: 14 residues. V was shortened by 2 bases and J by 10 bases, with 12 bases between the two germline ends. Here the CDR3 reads CASSLQGLESPLHF. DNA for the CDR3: TGTGCCAGCAGTTTACAAGGGTTGGAATCACCCCTCCACTTT.

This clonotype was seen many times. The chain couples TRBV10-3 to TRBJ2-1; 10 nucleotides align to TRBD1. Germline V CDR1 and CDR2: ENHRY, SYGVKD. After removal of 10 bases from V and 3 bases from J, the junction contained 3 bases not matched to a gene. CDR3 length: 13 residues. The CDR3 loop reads CATRDRGYNEQFF. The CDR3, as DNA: TGTGCCACCAGGGACAGGGGCTACAATGAGCAGTTCTTC.

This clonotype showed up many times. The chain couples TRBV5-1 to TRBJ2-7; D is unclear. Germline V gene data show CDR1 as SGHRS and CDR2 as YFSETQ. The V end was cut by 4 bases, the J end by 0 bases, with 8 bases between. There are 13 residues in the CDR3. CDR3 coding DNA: TGCGCCAGCAGCACGCTCTCCTCCTACGAGCAGTACTTC. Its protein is CASSTLSSYEQYF.

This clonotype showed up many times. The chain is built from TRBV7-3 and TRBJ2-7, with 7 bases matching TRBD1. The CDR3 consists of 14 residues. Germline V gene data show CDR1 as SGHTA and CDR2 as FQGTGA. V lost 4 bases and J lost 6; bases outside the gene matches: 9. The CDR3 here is CASSSTTGVGEQYF. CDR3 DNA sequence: TGTGCCAGCAGCTCTACTACAGGGGTCGGCGAGCAGTACTTC. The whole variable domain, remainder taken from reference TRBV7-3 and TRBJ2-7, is GAGVSQTPSNKVTEKGKYVELRCDPISGHTALYWYRQSLGQGPEFLIYFQGTGAADDSGLPNDRFFAVRPEGSVSTLKIQRTERGDSAVYLCASSSTTGVGEQYFGPGTRLTVT.